The entry below describes one TCR beta chain. Antigen: not known. This sample is drawn from a study of immune evolution from preneoplasia to lung adenocarcinoma. Looking at the study overall: HLA loss of heterozygosity: less than 9% AIS, about 15% MIA, around 33% ADC, none AAH. The study's findings and limits: Top clone share appeared to fall from AAH through AIS, MIA, adenocarcinoma.

Histologic diagnosis was independently verified by two lung pathologists. V was shortened by 7 bases and J by 2 bases, with 18 bases between the two germline ends. The CDR3 is 15 amino acids. The germline V gene has CDR1 SQVTM and CDR2 ANQGSEA. Some clones are missing from TCRdb's copy, which holds only in-frame ones; the method was immunoSEQ multiplex PCR. The table has 3,500 to 4,500 clones, roughly 86% seen once. The rearrangement uses TRBV29-1 and TRBJ1-3; D is possibly TRBD1 (6 bases). Sequenced sample: FFPE minimally invasive lung adenocarcinoma tissue. The clonotype comes from an older donor with lung adenocarcinoma. CDR3 in DNA: TGCAGCGCACAGACTCGAACAGGGACTGGAAACACCATATATTTT. Amino acids: CSAQTRTGTGNTIYF.